This T cell receptor (beta chain) was sequenced during a study of Ad26.COV2.S vaccination and SARS-CoV-2 variants (dated by TCRdb to about 2021). For the study in its entirety: Vaccine-arm donors came from COV1001, a multicentre, randomized, double-blind, placebo-controlled phase I-IIa trial of Ad26.COV2.S in healthy adults. Dosing of Ad26.COV2.S was intramuscular, at either 5x10^10 or 1x10^11 viral particles, delivered as one shot or as two shots spaced 56 days apart. Sequencing of the TCRbeta repertoire served to evaluate the specificity and breadth of SARS-CoV-2-reactive T cell receptors following Ad26.COV2.S vaccination. Trial participants were randomized into five groups of five, in which low-dose or high-dose Ad26.COV2.S was given once or twice, or placebo was given on both occasions. Throughout the experiments and outcome assessment, investigators stayed blinded to trial group allocation. A total of about 30 samples were included in the TCR-sequenced set, comprising 19 Ad26.COV2.S vaccine recipients, 5 placebo recipients and 8 SARS-CoV-2 convalescent individuals. Study-level results and caveats: Ad26.COV2.S recipients had higher spike-specific TCR breadth than placebo recipients (P = 0.0014). Comparable non-spike TCR breadth was observed between vaccine and placebo recipients, consistent with only spike being contained in the vaccine. It was noted by the authors that total T cell responses may have been underestimated by the TCR breadth and depth analyses. The study lacked the statistical power to compare responses across vaccine doses or regimens. After vaccination, spike-specific CD8+ and CD4+ T cell responses were reported to show substantial breadth.

This clone was counted between two and nine times. What this receptor recognizes is not known. No much larger clone is present one base from it, and per-base qualities are unavailable. TCRbeta CDR3 regions were sequenced with the immunoSEQ Assay. After extraction, genomic DNA underwent amplification by bias-controlled multiplex PCR, followed by high-throughput sequencing. The paper's processing steps were these. To quantify the absolute abundance of each unique TCRbeta CDR3 region, sequences were collapsed and filtered. T cell fraction was estimated by normalizing TCRbeta template counts to usable DNA, which was measured by amplifying reference genes present in all nucleated cells. Repertoire TCRs were annotated as SARS-CoV-2-specific when V gene, CDR3 amino acid sequence and J gene were exactly matched to a known reactive TCR set. MIRA supplied the reference SARS-CoV-2 TCR set, which was filtered for enrichment in COVID-19-positive ImmuneCODE repertoires so that public or cross-reactive TCRs were removed. Based on the MIRA antigens, annotated TCRs were further analysed at the level of specific ORF or position within ORF. Breadth was defined as annotated unique rearrangements over total unique productive rearrangements; depth was the summed frequency of those rearrangements. Two-sided Wilcoxon rank-sum tests were used to compare TCR breadth between groups. TCRdb re-hosts the immuneACCESS table, in-frame sequences only. Its copies lack some clones; in the studies checked, an unresolved V gene accounts for under half of them, and the cause for the rest is not known. V and J calls and clone size are as listed in that table; D and trimming were resolved from the DNA. This sample has some 300,000 clones in its table, and around 84% of those were observed once. Approximately 2% of the sample comes from the top ten.

Interpreted using the paper, the treatment or condition label stands for: around 19 received Ad26.COV2.S at low or high dose, single or two shots; 5 received placebo; per-sample allocation not given. Repertoires of vaccine and placebo recipients were sequenced from samples collected on day 63 after the first injection. Between 29 July and 7 August 2020, Cohort 1b enrolled 20 to 30 adults aged 18-55 years at one site in Boston, USA. Ad26.COV2.S was a replication-incompetent adenovirus type 26 vector that expressed a prefusion-stabilized SARS-CoV-2 spike protein derived from the original Wuhan strain. Its CDR3 holds 17 amino acids, cysteine through phenylalanine. This entry keeps only the CDR3 DNA: 51 bases, framed from base 1. CDR1 is given as SNHLY and CDR2 as FYNNEI, both from the germline V gene. V and J are trimmed by 5 bases and 6 bases, and the gene matches miss 9 bases of the junction.

The TCR sequence derives from a person between 18 and 59 years old who received the Ad26.COV2.S COVID-19 vaccine or a placebo. The chain is made from TRBV2 and TRBJ2-3; TRBD2 agrees with 15 junctional bases. Sequencing was performed on peripheral blood, taken in a trial of Ad26.COV2.S vaccine versus placebo. The CDR3 region: CASSRMGLAGGTDTQYF. The bases read TGTGCCAGCAGTCGAATGGGACTAGCGGGGGGTACCGATACGCAGTATTTT.